This T cell receptor beta chain was identified in a study of blood T cell repertoires in COVID-19 (dated by TCRdb to between 2020 and 2021). Background on the whole study: Samples covering the acute and convalescent phases of COVID-19 were provided by collaborators in the United States, Italy and Spain. The material from the prospective study consisted of cDNA or gDNA derived from T cells, B-cell-depleted T cells, or PBMCs. HLA class I and class II types, where available, came from metadata supplied by the sample provider rather than from assay-based typing. The samples were drawn from two sources: the first 160 participants of the ongoing ImmuneRACE study, and 950 to 1,500 subjects contributed by 6 global collaborators. A freely available public database, intended as a resource for researchers studying the immune response to SARS-CoV-2, is where the repertoires were released. Subjects who had been exposed to COVID-19, were actively infected with it, or had recovered from it provided the deeply sampled blood TCRbeta repertoires that made up the dataset. The sample metadata nearly always contained a de-identified subject ID, COVID-19 status, age in years and sex. The paper as a whole reports these results and caveats: How much clinical and demographic metadata was included differed by source and by participant, and the metadata was provided uncurated.

For this chain, trimming is 3 bases at the V end and 2 bases at the J end, and the number of junction bases without a gene match is 6. The CDR3 sequence holds 15 residues, the cysteine and phenylalanine included. Just the 45-base CDR3 DNA is kept, in frame starting at base 1. Taken from the germline V gene, the CDR1 and CDR2 loops are SGHDN and FVKESK. TCRbeta CDR3 regions were amplified from genomic DNA using the immunoSEQ Assay, a bias-controlled multiplex PCR. The authors' analysis ran thus. The number of nucleated cells in each sample was estimated from the amplification of reference gene primers within the assay. To quantify the absolute abundance of each unique TCRbeta CDR3 rearrangement, sequence reads were collapsed and filtered. Productive Simpson clonality was computed per sample as the square root of Simpson's diversity index over productive rearrangements. Drawn from immuneACCESS, this table holds only the in-frame rearrangements with V and J called that TCRdb kept. Clones are partly lost; checked studies trace under half to an unresolved V gene and leave the rest unexplained. The V and J calls and clone size were taken over from that table, and D and trimming were inferred from the DNA. This sample lists some 66,000 clones; more than 70% were detected once. The top ten hold approximately 7% of the sample.

Whole blood was collected in K2EDTA tubes by collaborating institutions according to the institutions' own protocols. Collaborator samples were shipped for TCRbeta analysis as frozen whole blood, isolated PBMCs, or DNA extracted from either sample type. Comments on this clone: The target of this receptor is not known. Base qualities are not recorded, but no much larger clone differs from it by a single base.

The clonotype comes from a man aged 50-59 years with active COVID-19. Input material: peripheral blood. Rearrangement joined TRBV14 to TRBJ1-2; the junction holds 7 bases that match TRBD1. The sequence in DNA is TGTGCCAGCAGCCAGCTCCTGGACAGGAACTATGGCTACACCTTC. It translates as CASSQLLDRNYGYTF.